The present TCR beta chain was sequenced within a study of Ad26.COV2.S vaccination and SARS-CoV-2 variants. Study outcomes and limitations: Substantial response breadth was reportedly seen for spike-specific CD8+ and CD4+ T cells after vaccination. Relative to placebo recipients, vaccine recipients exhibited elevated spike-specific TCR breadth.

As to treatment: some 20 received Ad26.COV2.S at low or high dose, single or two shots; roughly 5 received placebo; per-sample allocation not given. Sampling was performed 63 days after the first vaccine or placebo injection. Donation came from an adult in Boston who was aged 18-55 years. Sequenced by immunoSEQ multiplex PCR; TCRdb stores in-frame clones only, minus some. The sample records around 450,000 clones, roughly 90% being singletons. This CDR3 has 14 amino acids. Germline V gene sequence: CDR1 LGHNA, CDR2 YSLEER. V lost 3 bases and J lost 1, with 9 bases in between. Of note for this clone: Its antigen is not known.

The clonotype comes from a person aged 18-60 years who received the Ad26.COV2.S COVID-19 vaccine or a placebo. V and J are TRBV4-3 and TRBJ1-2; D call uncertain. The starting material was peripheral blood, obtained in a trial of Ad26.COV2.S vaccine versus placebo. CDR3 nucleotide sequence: TGCGCCAGCAGCCAGCGGGGTATTAACTATGGCTACACCTTC. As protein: CASSQRGINYGYTF.